This is a list of T cell receptor beta chains from one sample in a study of cytomegalovirus exposure and HLA in healthy donors. Sequencing was performed with immunoSEQ multiplex PCR; in TCRdb, only in-frame clones are kept and a portion is missing. The sample consists of fewer than 100,000 clones, 60% to 80% of them appearing once. Sequencing was carried out using PBMCs. These receptors originate from a female donor in good health and CMV-seronegative. Both conserved end residues are part of each CDR3. Each record gives: V gene, D gene, CDR3 length, J gene, clone size, CDR3 DNA, CDR3 protein. D genes are given only for firm matches. Clone sizes are given selectively: once, few, many, or a class where the clone is expanded.

>TRBV7-9|TRBD1|13|TRBJ1-2|.
TGTGCCAGCAGCCGGACAGGATTAGGGGGCTACACCTTC
CASSRTGLGGYTF
>TRBV5-1|TRBD1|13|TRBJ1-1|.
TGCGCCAGCTCAAATACAGGGGGCACTGAAGCTTTCTTT
CASSNTGGTEAFF
>TRBV5-4|TRBD1|16|TRBJ2-1|.
TGTGCCAGCAGCACAGGACAGGGGACGGAACGCAATGAGCAGTTCTTC
CASSTGQGTERNEQFF
>TRBV28|.|12|TRBJ2-7|once
TGTGCCAGCAGTTTAGGGGCAAGGGAGCAGTACTTC
CASSLGAREQYF
>TRBV30|.|13|TRBJ1-3|.
TGTGCCTGGACCCAGGACTCTGGAAACACCATATATTTT
CAWTQDSGNTIYF
>TRBV5-1|TRBD2|15|TRBJ2-1|.
TGCGCCAGCAGCCTGGTGGCGGGAGCTTACAATGAGCAGTTCTTC
CASSLVAGAYNEQFF
>TRBV9|TRBD1|16|TRBJ1-1|once
TGTGCCAGCAGCGATACAGGGGGATGGAGGAACACTGAAGCTTTCTTT
CASSDTGGWRNTEAFF
>TRBV30|TRBD2|13|TRBJ2-1|few
TGTGCCTGCTTAGCGGGCACGAACAATGAGCAGTTCTTC
CACLAGTNNEQFF
>TRBV5-1|.|15|TRBJ2-1|.
TGCGCCAGCAGCTTGGTGGACAGTTATGGGGATGAGCAGTTCTTC
CASSLVDSYGDEQFF
>TRBV19|TRBD1|13|TRBJ1-4|.
TGTGCCAGTAGTATCGACAGGGCTGAAAAACTGTTTTTT
CASSIDRAEKLFF
>TRBV7-3|TRBD1|13|TRBJ2-7|once
TGTGCCAGCAGCCTCGACAGGGGTTGGGAGCAGTACTTC
CASSLDRGWEQYF
>TRBV6-1|.|15|TRBJ2-7|few
TGTGCCAGCATTAGAGACGGGTTAAGCTCCTACGAGCAGTACTTC
CASIRDGLSSYEQYF
>TRBV6-1|.|13|TRBJ1-5|.
TGTGCCAGCAGTGCATGGGCCAATCAGCCCCAGCATTTT
CASSAWANQPQHF
>TRBV7-8|.|14|TRBJ1-2|few
TGTGCCAGCAGCCCCGGCCCCAGGGTCTATGGCTACACCTTC
CASSPGPRVYGYTF
>TRBV11-3|.|13|TRBJ1-6|.
TGTGCCAGCAGCCCCGAGGGTATCTCACCCCTCCACTTT
CASSPEGISPLHF
>TRBV5-1|TRBD1|16|TRBJ2-2|.
TGCGCCAGCACTGATACCGGGACAGGGACCACCGGGGAGCTGTTTTTT
CASTDTGTGTTGELFF
>TRBV4-1|.|16|TRBJ2-3|.
TGCGCCAGCAGCCAAGATACGAGACTAGGGACAGATACGCAGTATTTT
CASSQDTRLGTDTQYF
>TRBV19|TRBD2|16|TRBJ2-3|.
TGTGCCAGTAGTATAGAAGCGGGAGGACTTAAAGATACGCAGTATTTT
CASSIEAGGLKDTQYF
>TRBV6-4|.|15|TRBJ1-5|.
TGTGCCAGTGCCGCCGGGTTTTATAGCAATCAGCCCCAGCATTTT
CASAAGFYSNQPQHF
>TRBV11-3|TRBD1|17|TRBJ1-1|.
TGTGCCAGCAGCTTGACCGGGACAGGGGTCATGAACACTGAAGCTTTCTTT
CASSLTGTGVMNTEAFF
>TRBV6-4|TRBD2|16|TRBJ2-2|few
TGTGCCAGCAGTGACGGGGATAGCGGGAGCTCCGGGGAGCTGTTTTTT
CASSDGDSGSSGELFF
>TRBV7-8|TRBD2|16|TRBJ2-1|.
TGTGCCAGCAGCTTAGATGGGCGGGGGGGATACAATGAGCAGTTCTTC
CASSLDGRGGYNEQFF
>TRBV5-5|.|13|TRBJ1-1|few
TGTGCCAGCAGCTTCGGGTGGAACACTGAAGCTTTCTTT
CASSFGWNTEAFF
>TRBV7-9|TRBD2|17|TRBJ2-5|.
TGTGCCAGCAGCCCCGCCGGCGGGGGGCCAAATAGGGAGACCCAGTACTTC
CASSPAGGGPNRETQYF
>TRBV9|TRBD2|17|TRBJ2-1|few
TGTGCCAGCAGCGTCCGGGGACTAGCGGGAGCTTCGGATGAGCAGTTCTTC
CASSVRGLAGASDEQFF
>TRBV5-5|.|11|TRBJ1-1|few
TGTGCCAGCAGGAGGGAGACTGAAGCTTTCTTT
CASRRETEAFF
>TRBV7-2|TRBD2|17|TRBJ2-2|.
TGTGCCAGCAGCTTACTGGTAGCGGGGGGGTCCCCCGGGGAGCTGTTTTTT
CASSLLVAGGSPGELFF
>TRBV10-3|TRBD2|14|TRBJ2-5|few
TGTGCCATCAGTGAGGGGACTAGACAAGAGACCCAGTACTTC
CAISEGTRQETQYF
>TRBV14|TRBD2|17|TRBJ2-3|.
TGTGCCAGCAGCCAAGGAACTAGCGCTCGCCTCACAGATACGCAGTATTTT
CASSQGTSARLTDTQYF
>TRBV2|TRBD1|15|TRBJ1-4|.
TGTGCCAGCAGTGACCAGGGACAGGGAAGAGAAAAACTGTTTTTT
CASSDQGQGREKLFF
>TRBV4-3|.|14|TRBJ2-5|.
TGCGCCAGCAGCCAAGTCCTAGCCCAAGAGACCCAGTACTTC
CASSQVLAQETQYF
>TRBV4-1|.|17|TRBJ1-2|once
TGCGCCAGCAGCCAAGCGGCGCAGAGAGAGGGCAACTATGGCTACACCTTC
CASSQAAQREGNYGYTF
>TRBV7-2|.|13|TRBJ1-1|.
TGTGCCAGCAGCTTAGATAGCGGGACTGAAGCTTTCTTT
CASSLDSGTEAFF
>TRBV5-4|.|15|TRBJ1-2|.
TGTGCCAGCAGCTTGGAGGGGCAGGGGAGTACAGGCTACACCTTC
CASSLEGQGSTGYTF
>TRBV5-4|.|15|TRBJ1-2|.
TGTGCCAGCAGCCCCTCGGGGAGGGATGTCTATGGCTACACCTTC
CASSPSGRDVYGYTF
>TRBV28|.|14|TRBJ1-2|.
TGTGCCAGCAGTTCCTCCGAACTCTTCTATGGCTACACCTTC
CASSSSELFYGYTF
>TRBV5-4|.|13|TRBJ1-4|.
TGTGCCAGCCCTGCGGGGGGGGATGAAAAACTGTTTTTT
CASPAGGDEKLFF
>TRBV27|.|14|TRBJ2-1|few
TGTGCCAGCAGTTTAGGGGGGACCTACAATGAGCAGTTCTTC
CASSLGGTYNEQFF
>TRBV14|TRBD2|16|TRBJ2-7|.
TGTGCCAGCAGCCCCTCTGGAGCGGGAGGATTCTACGAGCAGTACTTC
CASSPSGAGGFYEQYF
>TRBV14|.|16|TRBJ2-2|.
TGTGCCAGCAGCCAAGCGTTGCGGGGACTGACCGGGGAGCTGTTTTTT
CASSQALRGLTGELFF
>TRBV29-1|TRBD1|13|TRBJ2-7|.
TGCAGCGTCTGGACAGGGGAAAGCTACGAGCAGTACTTC
CSVWTGESYEQYF
>TRBV27|TRBD1|15|TRBJ2-1|.
TGTGCCAGCAGTTTAGGGACAGGGTATCAGGTTGAGCAGTTCTTC
CASSLGTGYQVEQFF
>TRBV6-4|TRBD1|15|TRBJ2-2|.
TGTGCCAGCAGTGAGTCGACAGGGGTGGCCGGGGAGCTGTTTTTT
CASSESTGVAGELFF
>TRBV19|TRBD2|17|TRBJ2-1|.
TGTGCCAGCCTAAAGAGGGATAGCGGGGGTTCTCACAATGAGCAGTTCTTC
CASLKRDSGGSHNEQFF
>TRBV5-1|.|12|TRBJ2-3|.
TGCGCCAGCAGGGAGGGGCCAGATACGCAGTATTTT
CASREGPDTQYF
>TRBV10-1|TRBD1|16|TRBJ1-1|.
TGCGCCAGCAGAAGGACAGGGGGCGCCCAGAGCACTGAAGCTTTCTTT
CASRRTGGAQSTEAFF
>TRBV13|TRBD2|19|TRBJ2-1|.
TGTGCCAGCAGCCTAACTAGGATGGGCGGGGGGGACACCTACAATGAGCAGTTCTTC
CASSLTRMGGGDTYNEQFF
>TRBV30|.|13|TRBJ2-5|few
TGTGCCTGGAGTCCCACGCAGCAGGGGACCCAGTACTTC
CAWSPTQQGTQYF
>TRBV29-1|.|15|TRBJ1-1|.
TGCAGCGTCGAACTGACAGGCTGGGGGAACACTGAAGCTTTCTTT
CSVELTGWGNTEAFF
>TRBV21-1|.|13|TRBJ2-1|.
TGTGCCAGCAGCAAAACTCGGGAATATGAGCAGTTCTTC
CASSKTREYEQFF
>TRBV13|.|14|TRBJ2-3|.
TGTGCCAGCAGCTTAGTGCTAGCCGCAGATACGCAGTATTTT
CASSLVLAADTQYF
>TRBV11-2|.|11|TRBJ2-5|.
TGTGCCAGCAGCACAATGGAGACCCAGTACTTC
CASSTMETQYF
>TRBV7-2|TRBD2|15|TRBJ2-7|.
TGTGCCAGCAGCCGAACTAGCGGGACAGTCCCCGAGCAGTACTTC
CASSRTSGTVPEQYF
>TRBV5-1|.|14|TRBJ1-1|.
TGCGCCAGCAGATCCACAGGGCCGTACACTGAAGCTTTCTTT
CASRSTGPYTEAFF
>TRBV10-3|TRBD2|13|TRBJ2-7|.
TGTGCCATCAGTAGAGCGGGAGTCTACGAGCAGTACTTC
CAISRAGVYEQYF
>TRBV29-1|TRBD1|13|TRBJ2-3|.
TGCAGCGCCAACGACAGGGGAGCAGATACGCAGTATTTT
CSANDRGADTQYF
>TRBV4-3|.|13|TRBJ1-2|.
TGCGCCAGCAGCCAAGTGTCAGGTTGGGGCTACACCTTC
CASSQVSGWGYTF
>TRBV5-6|.|14|TRBJ2-7|.
TGTGCCAGCAGCTTCAGACTACGCTCCTACGAGCAGTACTTC
CASSFRLRSYEQYF
>TRBV28|TRBD2|15|TRBJ2-3|.
TGTGCCAGCAGCCCAGCGGGGGCTAGCACAGATACGCAGTATTTT
CASSPAGASTDTQYF